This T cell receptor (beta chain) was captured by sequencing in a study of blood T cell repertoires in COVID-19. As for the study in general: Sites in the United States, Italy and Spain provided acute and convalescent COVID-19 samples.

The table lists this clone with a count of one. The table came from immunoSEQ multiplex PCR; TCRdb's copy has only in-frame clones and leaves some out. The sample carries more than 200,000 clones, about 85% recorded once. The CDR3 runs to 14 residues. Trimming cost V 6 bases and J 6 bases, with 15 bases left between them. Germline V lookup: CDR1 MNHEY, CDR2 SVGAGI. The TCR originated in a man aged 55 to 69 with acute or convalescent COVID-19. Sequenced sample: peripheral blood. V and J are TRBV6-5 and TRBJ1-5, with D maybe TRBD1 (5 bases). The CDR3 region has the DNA TGTGCCAGCAGCGCAGGGTATCCTGGTCAGCCCCAGCATTTT. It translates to CASSAGYPGQPQHF.